This T cell receptor beta chain was observed in a study of CD8 T cells in Susac syndrome. About the study: Among the Susac syndrome patients sequenced, over 5 had active disease and about eight were in remission.

About this clonotype: What it recognizes is unknown.

An input of about 0.5 to 1 ug of RNA was subjected to reverse transcription using random hexamers. Using its own MiXCR run on the immunoSEQ multiplex PCR reads, TCRdb lists one record per CDR3 protein. The data contain about 120,000 distinct CDR3 sequences, about 93% of them seen just once; the ten biggest clones take up about 0.3%. Notes on the study in general: The total CD8+ repertoires yielded 15 to 20 Susac-specific public clones and the CD8+ TEMRA repertoires yielded a few. Clonal expansion was present among Susac CD8+ cells. This expansion reached its peak in TEMRA cells and in active patients.

Germline CDR1 is SNHLY and CDR2 is FYNNEI. Deletions cut 3 bases from V and 2 bases from J, with 13 bases between. The CDR3 covers 15 residues. The chain joins TRBV2 to TRBJ2-5; TRBD1 is a possible D gene (7 bases). The sequence was collected from a human donor with Susac syndrome. The sample taken for sequencing was CD8+ T cells from PBMCs. In DNA, the CDR3 is TGTGCCAGCAGTGAGGGGTCAGGGGGGCAAGAGACCCAGTACTTC. This codes for CASSEGSGGQETQYF.